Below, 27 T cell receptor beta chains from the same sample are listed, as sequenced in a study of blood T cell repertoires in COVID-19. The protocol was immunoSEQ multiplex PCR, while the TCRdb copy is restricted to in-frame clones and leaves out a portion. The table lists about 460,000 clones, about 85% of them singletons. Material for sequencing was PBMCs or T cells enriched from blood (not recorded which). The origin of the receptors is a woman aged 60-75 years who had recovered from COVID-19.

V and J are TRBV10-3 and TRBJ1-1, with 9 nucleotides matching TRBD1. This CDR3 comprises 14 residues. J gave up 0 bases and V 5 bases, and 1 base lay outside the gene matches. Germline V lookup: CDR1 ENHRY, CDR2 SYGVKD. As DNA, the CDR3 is TGTGCCATCAGTCGACAGGGGGTGAACACTGAAGCTTTCTTT. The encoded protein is CAISRQGVNTEAFF.

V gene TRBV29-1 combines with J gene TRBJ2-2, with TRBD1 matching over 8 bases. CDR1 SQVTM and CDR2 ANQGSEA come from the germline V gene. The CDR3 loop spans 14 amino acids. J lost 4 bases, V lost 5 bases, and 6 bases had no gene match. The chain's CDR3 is CSVPGQGATGELFF. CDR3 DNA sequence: TGCAGCGTTCCCGGACAGGGAGCCACCGGGGAGCTGTTTTTT.

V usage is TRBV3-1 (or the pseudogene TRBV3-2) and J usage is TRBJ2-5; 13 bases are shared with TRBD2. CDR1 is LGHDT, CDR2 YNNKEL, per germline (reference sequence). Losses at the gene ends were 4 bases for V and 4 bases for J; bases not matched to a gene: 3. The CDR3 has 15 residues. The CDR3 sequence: CASSLRTSGGETQYF. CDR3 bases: TGTGCCAGCAGCCTGCGGACTAGCGGGGGAGAGACCCAGTACTTC.

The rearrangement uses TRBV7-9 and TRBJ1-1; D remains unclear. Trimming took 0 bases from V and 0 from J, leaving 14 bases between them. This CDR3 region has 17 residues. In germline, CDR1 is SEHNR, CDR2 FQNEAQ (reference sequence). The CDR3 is CASSLASNRRLNTEAFF. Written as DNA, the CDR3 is TGTGCCAGCAGCTTAGCATCAAACAGACGGTTGAACACTGAAGCTTTCTTT.

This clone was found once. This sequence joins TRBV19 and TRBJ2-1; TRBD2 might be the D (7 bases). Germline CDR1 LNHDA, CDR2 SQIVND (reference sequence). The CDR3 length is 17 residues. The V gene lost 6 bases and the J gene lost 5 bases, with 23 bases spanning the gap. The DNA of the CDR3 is TGTGCCAGTAGGTCCGGCGAGGGGGGGCCCCCAAACAATGAGCAGTTCTTC. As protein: CASRSGEGGPPNNEQFF.

The CDR3 region has the DNA TGTGCCAGCAGTCGCCCAGGTTTAGATGGCTACACCTTC. It encodes CASSRPGLDGYTF. The chain joins TRBV27 to TRBJ1-2; D remains ambiguous. The CDR3 extends over 13 amino acids. The germline V gene encodes CDR1 MNHEY and CDR2 SMNVEV (reference sequence). V was trimmed by 5 bases and J by 6 bases, leaving 13 bases between them.

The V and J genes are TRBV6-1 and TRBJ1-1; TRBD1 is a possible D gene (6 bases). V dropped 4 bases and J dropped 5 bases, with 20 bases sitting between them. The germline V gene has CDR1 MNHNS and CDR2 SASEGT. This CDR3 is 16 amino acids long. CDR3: CASSAPSAIQGTEAFF. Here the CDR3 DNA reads TGTGCCAGCAGTGCTCCCTCCGCTATACAGGGAACTGAAGCTTTCTTT.

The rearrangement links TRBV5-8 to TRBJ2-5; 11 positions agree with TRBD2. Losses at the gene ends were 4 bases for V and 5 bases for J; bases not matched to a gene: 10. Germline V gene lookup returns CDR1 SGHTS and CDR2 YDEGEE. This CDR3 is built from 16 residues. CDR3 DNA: TGTGCCAGCAGCGCCGGGGCTAGCGGGGGGAAGGAGACCCAGTACTTC. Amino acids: CASSAGASGGKETQYF.

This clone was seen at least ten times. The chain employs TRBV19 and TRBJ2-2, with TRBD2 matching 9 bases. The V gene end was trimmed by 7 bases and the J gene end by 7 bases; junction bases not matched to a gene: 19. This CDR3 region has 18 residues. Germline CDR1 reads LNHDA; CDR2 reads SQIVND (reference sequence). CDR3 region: CASTREGLAGPRSGELFF. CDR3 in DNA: TGTGCCAGTACCAGAGAGGGGCTAGCGGGGCCAAGGAGCGGGGAGCTGTTTTTT.

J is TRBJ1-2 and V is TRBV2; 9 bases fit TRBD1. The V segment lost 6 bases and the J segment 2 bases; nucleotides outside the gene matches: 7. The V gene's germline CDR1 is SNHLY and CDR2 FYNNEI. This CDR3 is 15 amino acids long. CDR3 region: CASRETGGVNYGYTF. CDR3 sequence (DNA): TGTGCCAGCAGGGAAACAGGGGGCGTGAACTATGGCTACACCTTC.

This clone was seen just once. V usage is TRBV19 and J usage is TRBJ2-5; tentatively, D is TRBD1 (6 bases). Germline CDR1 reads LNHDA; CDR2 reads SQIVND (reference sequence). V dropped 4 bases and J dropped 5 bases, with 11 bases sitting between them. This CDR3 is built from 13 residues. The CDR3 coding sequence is TGTGCCAGTAGTAGGGGGCGGAGGGAGACCCAGTACTTC. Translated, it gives CASSRGRRETQYF. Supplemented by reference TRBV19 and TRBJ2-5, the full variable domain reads DGGITQSPKYLFRKEGQNVTLSCEQNLNHDAMYWYRQDPGQGLRLIYYSQIVNDFQKGDIAEGYSVSREKKESFPLTVTSAQKNPTAFYLCASSRGRRETQYFGPGTRLLVL.

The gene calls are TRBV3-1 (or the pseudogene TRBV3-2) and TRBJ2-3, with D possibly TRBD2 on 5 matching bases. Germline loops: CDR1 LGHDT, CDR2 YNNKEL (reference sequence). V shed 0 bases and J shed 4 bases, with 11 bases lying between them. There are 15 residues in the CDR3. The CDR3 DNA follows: TGTGCCAGCAGCCAAGACGTGAGAGGGTCAGATACGCAGTATTTT. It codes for CASSQDVRGSDTQYF.

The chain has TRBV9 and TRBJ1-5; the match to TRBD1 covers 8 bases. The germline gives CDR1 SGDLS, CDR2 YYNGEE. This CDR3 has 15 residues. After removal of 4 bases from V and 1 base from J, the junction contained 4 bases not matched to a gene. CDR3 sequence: CASSRQGKSNQPQHF. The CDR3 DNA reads TGTGCCAGCAGCCGACAGGGGAAGAGCAATCAGCCCCAGCATTTT.

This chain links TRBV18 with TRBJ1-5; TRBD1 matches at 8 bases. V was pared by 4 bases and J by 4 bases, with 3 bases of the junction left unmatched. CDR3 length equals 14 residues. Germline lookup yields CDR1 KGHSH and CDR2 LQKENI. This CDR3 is CASSQGQANQPQHF. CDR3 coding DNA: TGTGCCAGCTCACAGGGACAGGCTAATCAGCCCCAGCATTTT.

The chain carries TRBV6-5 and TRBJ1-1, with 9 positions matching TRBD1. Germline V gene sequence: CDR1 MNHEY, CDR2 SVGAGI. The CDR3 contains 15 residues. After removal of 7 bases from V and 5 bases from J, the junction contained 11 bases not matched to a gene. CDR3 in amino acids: CASTSGGTGRTEAFF. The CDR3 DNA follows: TGTGCCAGCACCTCAGGGGGGACAGGGAGAACTGAAGCTTTCTTT.

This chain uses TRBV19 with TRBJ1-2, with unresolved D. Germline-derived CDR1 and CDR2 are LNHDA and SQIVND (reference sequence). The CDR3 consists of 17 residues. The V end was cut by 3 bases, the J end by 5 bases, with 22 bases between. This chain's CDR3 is CASSITAGLHSPYGYTF. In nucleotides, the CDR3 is TGTGCCAGTAGTATTACGGCAGGACTACATTCTCCTTATGGCTACACCTTC.

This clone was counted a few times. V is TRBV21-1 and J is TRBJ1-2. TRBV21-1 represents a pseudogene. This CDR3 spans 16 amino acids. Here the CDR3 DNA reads TGTGCCAGCAGCCCCAAGGAAAAGGGGGGGCCCTATGGCTACACCTTC. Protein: CASSPKEKGGPYGYTF.

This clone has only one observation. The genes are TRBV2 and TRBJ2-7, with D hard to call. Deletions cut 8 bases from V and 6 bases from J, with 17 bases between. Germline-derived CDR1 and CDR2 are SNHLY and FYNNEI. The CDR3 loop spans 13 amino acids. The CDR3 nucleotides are TGTGCCAGCCTCGCTCCGAACTCGATCGAGCAGTACTTC. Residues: CASLAPNSIEQYF. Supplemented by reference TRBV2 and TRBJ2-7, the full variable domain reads EPEVTQTPSHQVTQMGQEVILRCVPISNHLYFYWYRQILGQKVEFLVSFYNNEISEKSEIFDDQFSVERPDGSNFTLKIRSTKLEDSAMYFCASLAPNSIEQYFGPGTRLTVT.

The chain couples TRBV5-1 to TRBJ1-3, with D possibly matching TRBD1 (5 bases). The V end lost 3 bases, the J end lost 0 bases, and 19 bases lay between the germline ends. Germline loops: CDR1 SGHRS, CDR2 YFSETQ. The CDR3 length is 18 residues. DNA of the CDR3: TGCGCCAGCAGCTCGGCGGGGGGAGACACCAACTCTGGAAACACCATATATTTT. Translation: CASSSAGGDTNSGNTIYF.

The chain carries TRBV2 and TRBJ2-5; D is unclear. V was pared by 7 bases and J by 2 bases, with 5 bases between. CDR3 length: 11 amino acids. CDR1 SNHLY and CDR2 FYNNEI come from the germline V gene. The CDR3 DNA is TGTGCCAGCAACAGACAAGAGACCCAGTACTTC. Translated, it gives CASNRQETQYF.

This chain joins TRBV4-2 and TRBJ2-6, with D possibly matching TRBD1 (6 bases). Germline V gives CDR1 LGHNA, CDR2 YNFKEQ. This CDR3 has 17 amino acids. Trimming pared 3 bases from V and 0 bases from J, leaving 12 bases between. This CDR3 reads CASSQGHTNSGANVLTF. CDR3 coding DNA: TGTGCCAGCAGCCAGGGACATACTAACTCTGGGGCCAACGTCCTGACTTTC.

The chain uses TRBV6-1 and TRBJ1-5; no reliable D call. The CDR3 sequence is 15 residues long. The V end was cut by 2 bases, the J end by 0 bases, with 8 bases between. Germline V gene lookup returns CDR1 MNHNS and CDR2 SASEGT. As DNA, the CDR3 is TGTGCCAGCAGTGAAAGCGGGCATAGCAATCAGCCCCAGCATTTT. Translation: CASSESGHSNQPQHF.

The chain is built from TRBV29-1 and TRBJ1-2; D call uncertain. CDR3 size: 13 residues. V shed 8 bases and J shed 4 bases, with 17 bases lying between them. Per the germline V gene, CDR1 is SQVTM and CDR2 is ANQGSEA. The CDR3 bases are TGCAGCTCCTCTGGCGGGAACCTCTATGGCTACACCTTC. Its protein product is CSSSGGNLYGYTF.

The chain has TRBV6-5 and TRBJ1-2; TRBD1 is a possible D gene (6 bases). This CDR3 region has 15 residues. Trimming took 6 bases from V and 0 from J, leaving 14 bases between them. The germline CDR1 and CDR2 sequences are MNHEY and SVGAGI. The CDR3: CASRATGKANYGYTF. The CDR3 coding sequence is TGTGCCAGCAGGGCAACAGGGAAGGCTAACTATGGCTACACCTTC.

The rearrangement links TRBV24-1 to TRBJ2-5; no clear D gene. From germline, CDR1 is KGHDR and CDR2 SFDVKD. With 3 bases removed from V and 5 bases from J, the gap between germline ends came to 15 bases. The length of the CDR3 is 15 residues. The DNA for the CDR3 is TGTGCCACCAGTGATCCCCTGCAGCGTACGGAGACCCAGTACTTC. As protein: CATSDPLQRTETQYF.

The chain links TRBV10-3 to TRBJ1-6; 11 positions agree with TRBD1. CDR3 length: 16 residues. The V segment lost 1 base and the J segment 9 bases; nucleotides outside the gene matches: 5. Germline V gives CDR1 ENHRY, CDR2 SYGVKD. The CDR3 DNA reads TGTGCCATCAGTGAGTTCGGACAGGGGGCAGGTTCACCCCTCCACTTT. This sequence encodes CAISEFGQGAGSPLHF.

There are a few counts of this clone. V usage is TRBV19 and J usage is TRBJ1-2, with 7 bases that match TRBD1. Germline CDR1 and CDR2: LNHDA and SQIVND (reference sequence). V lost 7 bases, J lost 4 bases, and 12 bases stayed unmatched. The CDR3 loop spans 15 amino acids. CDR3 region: CASTLNRGPLYGYTF. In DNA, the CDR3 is TGTGCCAGTACCCTAAACAGGGGACCCCTCTATGGCTACACCTTC.